This section outlines one T cell receptor (beta chain) sequence together with its context. The data belong to a study of blood T cell repertoires in COVID-19. On the study more broadly: COVID-19 samples from acute and convalescent phases originated in the United States, Italy and Spain. PBMCs, B-cell-depleted T cells, or T cells were the source of the cDNA or gDNA that made up the material.

Method: immunoSEQ multiplex PCR; TCRdb's copy keeps in-frame clones and lacks some. The top ten hold 0.94% of the sample, which has 270,000 or so clones, around 86% seen once. The germline V gene has CDR1 MNHNS and CDR2 SASEGT. V lost 3 bases, J lost 4 bases, and 7 bases stayed unmatched. The CDR3 is made up of 16 amino acids. This clonotype was obtained from a woman aged 40 to 55 who had recovered from COVID-19. Sequencing was carried out using peripheral blood. The rearrangement links TRBV6-1 to TRBJ2-1; 9 nucleotides agree with TRBD2. The CDR3 DNA is TGTGCCAGCAGTGAGAGTGCTAGCGGGAAGTACAATGAGCAGTTCTTC. Amino acid sequence: CASSESASGKYNEQFF.